This paragraph reports one T cell receptor beta chain. The data were taken from a study of blood T cell repertoires in COVID-19. Background on the study: Samples of COVID-19 (acute and convalescent) were obtained from the United States, Italy and Spain. T cells, B-cell-depleted T cells, or PBMCs provided the cDNA or gDNA that served as material.

This CDR3 spans 13 amino acids. V dropped 6 bases and J dropped 0 bases, with 8 bases sitting between them. How the authors handled the data: Cell counts per sample came from amplifying reference gene primers. Here immunoSEQ multiplex PCR was the method, and the copy in TCRdb shows in-frame clones only, minus some. V, J and clone size are those of that table, while D and trimming were read from the DNA. The table shows 130,000 to 150,000 clones, with 65% to 90% occurring only once. The sequencing input was peripheral blood. This TCR came from a human donor in a cohort sampled during active COVID-19. The chain uses TRBV12-3 or TRBV12-4 and TRBJ1-1, with D tentatively TRBD1 (5 bases). The CDR3 DNA sequence: TGTGCCAGCAGGGAGGGGTTGAACACTGAAGCTTTCTTT. Amino acids: CASREGLNTEAFF.